These 29 T cell receptor beta chains originate from one sample sequenced in a study of Ad26.COV2.S vaccination and SARS-CoV-2 variants. The treatment denotes: around 19 received Ad26.COV2.S at low or high dose, single or two shots; about five received placebo; per-sample allocation not given. Specimens were obtained on day 63 following the first vaccine or placebo injection. This table comes from immunoSEQ multiplex PCR, and its TCRdb copy is limited to in-frame clones, with some not included. The data contain approximately 240,000 clones, roughly 90% of them singletons. The sequencing here drew on peripheral blood, taken in a trial of Ad26.COV2.S vaccine versus placebo. These receptors came from a person between 18 and 65 years old who received the Ad26.COV2.S COVID-19 vaccine or a placebo.

A remark on this clone: Other DNA sequences in the sample encode the same CDR3. The gene calls are TRBV28 and TRBJ2-7, with unresolved D. V was shortened by 5 bases and J by 3 bases, with 8 bases between the two germline ends. The CDR3 totals 12 residues. Germline loops: CDR1 MDHEN, CDR2 SYDVKM. CDR3 loop: CASSPDNYEQYF. DNA of the CDR3: TGTGCCAGCAGTCCCGACAACTACGAGCAGTACTTC.

This chain links TRBV19 with TRBJ1-2; D may be TRBD1 (6 bases). Germline CDR1 and CDR2: LNHDA and SQIVND (reference sequence). The germline V and J ends were trimmed by 1 base and 4 bases, with 13 bases remaining between them. The CDR3 sequence is 15 residues long. The CDR3 region is CASSIGTGWVYGYTF. The CDR3 nucleotides are TGTGCCAGTAGTATAGGTACAGGGTGGGTCTATGGCTACACCTTC.

In DNA, the CDR3 is TGTGCCAGCAGTCCCCCGGGACGAGGGAGAGGGACTAATGAAAAACTGTTTTTT. This encodes CASSPPGRGRGTNEKLFF. The rearrangement uses TRBV28 and TRBJ1-4; the D gene is possibly TRBD1 (5 bases). V gave up 5 bases and J gave up 2 bases, with 21 bases separating them. The CDR3 is made up of 18 amino acids. The V gene's germline CDR1 is MDHEN and CDR2 SYDVKM.

With respect to this clone: The junction shows a germline mismatch at one end, possibly a read error. V gene TRBV24-1 combines with J gene TRBJ2-3; perhaps TRBD1 as D (5 bases). Per germline, CDR1 KGHDR and CDR2 SFDVKD. The CDR3 is 12 amino acids. CDR3 sequence reads: CATSVPTGTQYF. The CDR3 nucleotides read TGTGCCACCAGTGTCCCAACAGGTACGCAGTATTTT.

This sequence joins TRBV9 and TRBJ2-3; 7 nucleotides match TRBD1. Germline lookup yields CDR1 SGDLS and CDR2 YYNGEE. V lost 2 bases and J lost 4; bases outside the gene matches: 7. This CDR3 spans 15 amino acids. DNA for the CDR3: TGTGCCAGCAGCGTTCGACAGGGCAGCCCAGATACGCAGTATTTT. It encodes CASSVRQGSPDTQYF.

Concerning this clone itself: Germline and junction disagree at one end, which may indicate a read error. The genes are TRBV28 and TRBJ2-7; TRBD1 or TRBD2 may be the D gene (5 bases each). This CDR3 is built from 13 residues. Per germline, CDR1 MDHEN and CDR2 SYDVKM. The CDR3 spells CASSLGVPFGEDF. DNA of the CDR3: TGTGCCAGCAGTTTGGGGGTTCCCTTCGGTGAGGACTTC.

This chain connects TRBV6-2 or TRBV6-3 to TRBJ1-2, with D unresolved. Trimming took 2 bases from V and 4 from J, leaving 8 bases between them. The germline V gene has CDR1 MNHEY and CDR2 SVGEGT. This CDR3 comprises 13 residues. Written as DNA, the CDR3 is TGTGCCAGCAGTTACGGCGGTCCCTATGGCTACACCTTC. Translating gives CASSYGGPYGYTF.

The rearrangement links TRBV5-1 to TRBJ2-1; 12 bases agree with TRBD2. V trimming: 4 bases; J trimming: 7 bases; junction bases outside the gene matches: 3. The CDR3 length is 14 residues. Per the germline V gene, CDR1 is SGHRS and CDR2 is YFSETQ. The CDR3 nucleotides read TGCGCCAGCAGCATAGGGACTAGCGGGAATGAGCAGTTCTTC. Translated, it gives CASSIGTSGNEQFF.

The chain combines TRBV27 with TRBJ2-1, with 9 bases identical to TRBD2. Per germline, CDR1 MNHEY and CDR2 SMNVEV (reference sequence). The CDR3 contains 15 residues. Germline trimming cut 5 bases from V and 2 bases from J; bases unmatched to any gene: 4. CDR3 protein: CASSTTSGPYNEQFF. The CDR3 nucleotides are TGTGCCAGCAGTACTACTAGCGGGCCCTACAATGAGCAGTTCTTC.

V gene TRBV28 combines with J gene TRBJ2-1, with D perhaps TRBD1 (6 bases). CDR1 is MDHEN, CDR2 SYDVKM, per germline. There are 13 residues in the CDR3. The V and J ends lost 6 bases and 8 bases respectively, with 14 bases between them. The CDR3 reads CASRSTGLDEQFF. The CDR3 region has the DNA TGTGCCAGCAGGTCCACAGGGTTGGATGAGCAGTTCTTC.

The chain employs TRBV5-1 and TRBJ2-1; tentatively, D is TRBD1 or TRBD2 (5 bases each). The germline CDR1 and CDR2 sequences are SGHRS and YFSETQ. The CDR3 loop spans 16 amino acids. V lost 3 bases, J lost 3 bases, and 16 bases lay in between. The CDR3 spells CASSWGADTLYNEQFF. CDR3 sequence (DNA): TGCGCCAGCAGCTGGGGAGCGGACACTCTCTACAATGAGCAGTTCTTC.

The sample holds many counts of this clone. The V and J genes are TRBV28 and TRBJ1-4; TRBD1 agrees at 7 bases. The CDR3 covers 17 residues. V trimming: 2 bases; J trimming: 8 bases; junction bases outside the gene matches: 14. Germline V gives CDR1 MDHEN, CDR2 SYDVKM. DNA of the CDR3: TGTGCCAGCAGTTTAACCGCAGGGGGGCTGGTAAGGGAAAAACTGTTTTTT. Protein product: CASSLTAGGLVREKLFF.

The genes are TRBV7-9 and TRBJ1-6; 8 nucleotides line up with TRBD1. Looked up from germline, CDR1 is SEHNR and CDR2 is FQNEAQ (reference sequence). The CDR3 sequence is 14 residues long. V dropped 4 bases and J dropped 8; count of bases not matched to a gene: 4. The CDR3 reads CASSYGQGDSPLHF. The CDR3 region has the DNA TGTGCCAGCAGCTACGGACAGGGAGATTCACCCCTCCACTTT.

The V call is TRBV7-2, the J call TRBJ2-6; D possibly corresponds to TRBD1 (5 bases). The CDR3 spans 16 residues. The germline CDR1 and CDR2 sequences are SGHTA and FQGNSA. V lost 5 bases to trimming and J lost 3 bases, with 14 bases between them. CDR3 nucleotide sequence: TGTGCCAGCAGCCATCCCCGACAGTATGGGGCCAACGTCCTGACTTTC. It codes for CASSHPRQYGANVLTF.

This sequence joins TRBV11-2 and TRBJ2-5; D might be TRBD1 (6 bases). The CDR3 is made up of 13 amino acids. The V gene lost 1 base and the J gene lost 4 bases, with 7 bases spanning the gap. Germline CDR1 SGHAT, CDR2 FQNNGV. CDR3 sequence: CASSLGDIETQYF. The CDR3 region has the DNA TGTGCCAGCAGCTTAGGGGACATAGAGACCCAGTACTTC.

J is TRBJ1-2 and V is TRBV2, with D maybe TRBD1 (6 bases). Deletions cut 11 bases from V and 2 bases from J, with 15 bases between. The CDR3 has 13 residues. The germline V gene has CDR1 SNHLY and CDR2 FYNNEI. The CDR3 coding sequence is TGTGCCGCCGAGGGGGGGCCCAACTATGGCTACACCTTC. Translating it yields CAAEGGPNYGYTF.

This chain joins TRBV5-5 and TRBJ2-7; 8 positions agree with TRBD1. The CDR3 runs 15 residues. Germline values: CDR1 SGHKS, CDR2 YYEKEE (reference sequence). The trim removed 1 base at V and 7 bases at J, leaving 10 bases unmatched. The CDR3 DNA reads as TGTGCCAGCAGCTTGATCAGGACAGGGCGTCTGGAGCAGTACTTC. Translating gives CASSLIRTGRLEQYF. Drawing the rest from reference TRBV5-5 and TRBJ2-7, the complete variable domain is DAGVTQSPTHLIKTRGQQVTLRCSPISGHKSVSWYQQVLGQGPQFIFQYYEKEERGRGNFPDRFSARQFPNYSSELNVNALLLGDSALYLCASSLIRTGRLEQYFGPGTRLTVT.

The chain uses TRBV27 and TRBJ1-2, with D possibly matching TRBD1 (5 bases). V was trimmed by 2 bases and J by 2 bases, leaving 15 bases between them. The germline V gene encodes CDR1 MNHEY and CDR2 SMNVEV (reference sequence). The CDR3 covers 16 residues. The DNA of the CDR3 is TGTGCCAGCAGTTTACCTATCGGGGCAGGGAACTATGGCTACACCTTC. It encodes CASSLPIGAGNYGYTF.

V and J are TRBV18 and TRBJ1-2; no clear D. The CDR3 totals 15 residues. Trimming took off 0 bases at V and 8 bases at J, with 16 bases between the two ends. Germline V CDR1 and CDR2: KGHSH, LQKENI. Here the CDR3 DNA reads TGTGCCAGCTCACCACCTACCAACTCCCCGGCCGGCTACACCTTC. Encoded protein: CASSPPTNSPAGYTF. The full variable domain, completed using reference TRBV18 and TRBJ1-2, is NAGVMQNPRHLVRRRGQEARLRCSPMKGHSHVYWYRQLPEEGLKFMVYLQKENIIDESGMPKERFSAEFPKEGPSILRIQQVVRGDSAAYFCASSPPTNSPAGYTFGSGTRLTVV.

The V and J genes are TRBV28 and TRBJ2-6; 7 nucleotides agree with TRBD2. The CDR3 runs to 15 residues. Losses at the gene ends were 6 bases for V and 4 bases for J; bases not matched to a gene: 6. In germline, CDR1 is MDHEN, CDR2 SYDVKM. CDR3 DNA: TGTGCCAGCAGGCCGGCGGGAGCCGGGGCCAACGTCCTGACTTTC. Residues: CASRPAGAGANVLTF.

This chain uses TRBV4-3 with TRBJ2-7; tentative D call: TRBD1 (6 bases). The length of the CDR3 is 16 residues. CDR1 and CDR2 (germline): LGHNA, YSLEER. V lost 0 bases to trimming and J lost 2 bases, with 14 bases between them. The CDR3 loop reads CASSQDPGTPTYEQYF. Written as DNA, the CDR3 is TGCGCCAGCAGCCAAGATCCAGGGACACCAACCTACGAGCAGTACTTC.

This sequence joins TRBV5-8 and TRBJ1-2; TRBD1 is a possible D gene (6 bases). The V end was cut by 2 bases, the J end by 4 bases, with 15 bases between. CDR3 length equals 15 residues. Germline CDR1 and CDR2: SGHTS and YDEGEE. The CDR3 sequence: CASSFFRQAIYGYTF. CDR3 nucleotides: TGTGCCAGCAGCTTCTTCCGACAGGCAATCTATGGCTACACCTTC.

The CDR3 region is CASSQETGHGYEKLFF. In DNA form, the CDR3 reads TGCGCCAGCAGCCAGGAAACGGGACATGGATATGAAAAACTGTTTTTT. This sequence joins TRBV4-3 and TRBJ1-4, with D tentatively TRBD1 (6 bases). With 3 bases removed from V and 6 bases from J, the gap between germline ends came to 17 bases. This CDR3 is built from 16 residues. Germline CDR1 and CDR2: LGHNA and YSLEER.

This chain connects TRBV7-8 to TRBJ1-4; the D is unclear. V was cut by 1 base and J by 2 bases, with 11 bases left in between. Germline CDR1 is SGHVS and CDR2 is FQNEAQ. The CDR3 is made up of 16 amino acids. The CDR3 loop reads CASSLGPGRTNEKLFF. CDR3 in DNA: TGTGCCAGCAGCTTAGGACCCGGTAGGACTAATGAAAAACTGTTTTTT.

The chain employs TRBV29-1 and TRBJ1-1; a possible D gene is TRBD1 (6 bases). V was pared by 6 bases and J by 4 bases, with 15 bases between. There are 13 residues in the CDR3. Germline V gives CDR1 SQVTM, CDR2 ANQGSEA. The CDR3, as DNA: TGCAGCGTCCTACAGGGAAGGGTCACTGAAGCTTTCTTT. This sequence encodes CSVLQGRVTEAFF.

The V gene is TRBV5-1, the J gene TRBJ1-2; 10 bases are a match to TRBD1. The CDR3 totals 16 residues. The germline gives CDR1 SGHRS, CDR2 YFSETQ. V was pared by 4 bases and J by 2 bases, with 8 bases of the junction left unmatched. The CDR3: CASSVTGTGENYGYTF. The CDR3 nucleotides read TGCGCCAGCAGCGTAACCGGGACAGGGGAAAACTATGGCTACACCTTC. Combining the CDR3 with reference TRBV5-1 and TRBJ1-2 gives the whole variable domain KAGVTQTPRYLIKTRGQQVTLSCSPISGHRSVSWYQQTPGQGLQFLFEYFSETQRNKGNFPGRFSGRQFSNSRSEMNVSTLELGDSALYLCASSVTGTGENYGYTFGSGTRLTVV.

The rearrangement uses TRBV25-1 and TRBJ2-1; the match to TRBD2 covers 7 bases. This CDR3 region has 15 residues. V was clipped by 4 bases and J by 2 bases; unmatched bases: 5. Per the germline V gene, CDR1 is MGHDK and CDR2 is SYGVNS. The CDR3, as DNA: TGTGCCAGCAGTGCAGCGGGGAAACCCTACAATGAGCAGTTCTTC. It specifies CASSAAGKPYNEQFF.

The rearrangement joins TRBV11-2 to TRBJ2-1; tentatively, D is TRBD1 (6 bases). Per germline, CDR1 SGHAT and CDR2 FQNNGV. This CDR3 region has 16 residues. The V and J ends lost 4 bases and 9 bases respectively, with 22 bases between them. The CDR3 bases are TGTGCCAGCAGCTCCCGGACAGTTCTACTCGTTGGTGAGCAGTTCTTC. Protein product: CASSSRTVLLVGEQFF.

The chain couples TRBV6-2 or TRBV6-3 to TRBJ2-7; 11 bases match TRBD1. Trimming removed 4 bases from V and 3 bases from J; junction bases left unmatched: 5. The CDR3 loop spans 15 amino acids. CDR1 is MNHEY, CDR2 SVGEGT, per germline. This CDR3 is CASSFGQGANYEQYF. The DNA for the CDR3 is TGTGCCAGCAGTTTTGGACAGGGGGCAAACTACGAGCAGTACTTC.